Reported below is one TCR beta chain. This record belongs to a study of blood T cells in healthy people across ages. The germline V gene encodes CDR1 MGHRA and CDR2 YSYEKL. The CDR3 is 20 amino acids. The V and J ends lost 0 bases and 4 bases, in that order; junction bases with no gene match: 20. For the second PCR, which ran for about 7 to 11 cycles, a sample-barcoded 5' primer and a J-beta primer mix were used. TCRdb reprocessed the 5' RACE reads via MiXCR and lists one record per CDR3 protein. The sample has about 1.5 million distinct CDR3 sequences; about 43% are singletons. The sequenced sample was blood. This sequence joins TRBV4-1 and TRBJ2-5; 7 positions match TRBD2. This receptor was identified in a woman aged 18-35 years in good health. CDR3 amino acids: CASSQEGVGEGPPVGETQYF. As DNA, the CDR3 is TGCGCCAGCAGCCAAGAGGGGGTGGGGGAGGGCCCCCCAGTTGGAGAGACCCAGTACTTC.